What follows describes a single T cell receptor (beta chain). Profiled with immunoSEQ multiplex PCR; TCRdb holds only in-frame clones, not every one. The table has fewer than 50,000 clones, around nine tenths seen once. The data belong to a study of control samples from healthy donors and cancer patients. Germline trimming cut 7 bases from V and 6 bases from J; bases unmatched to any gene: 10. Germline assignment: CDR1 SGHTA and CDR2 FQGNSA. This CDR3 comprises 16 residues. Source material: PBMCs. This chain uses TRBV7-2 with TRBJ2-3; 13 bases match TRBD2. This sequence originates from a man younger than 45 with colorectal cancer. The CDR3 protein is CASIITSGGAGDTQYF. The CDR3 region has the DNA TGTGCCAGCATCATTACTAGCGGGGGGGCCGGGGATACGCAGTATTTT.